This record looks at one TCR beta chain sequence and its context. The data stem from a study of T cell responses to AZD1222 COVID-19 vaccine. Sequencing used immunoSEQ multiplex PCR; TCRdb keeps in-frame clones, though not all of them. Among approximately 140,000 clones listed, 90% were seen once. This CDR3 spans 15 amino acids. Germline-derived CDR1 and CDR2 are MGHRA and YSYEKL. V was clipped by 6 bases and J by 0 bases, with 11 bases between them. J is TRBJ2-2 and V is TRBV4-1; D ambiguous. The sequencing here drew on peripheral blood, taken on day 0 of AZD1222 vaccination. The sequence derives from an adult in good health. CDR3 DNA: TGCGCCAGCAGGGGCCTGGGAACGAACACCGGGGAGCTGTTTTTT. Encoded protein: CASRGLGTNTGELFF.